Included here is one TCR beta chain sequence, with context. This clone has more than one count but fewer than ten. The specificity of this receptor is unknown. It has no much larger one-base neighbor in the sample; base qualities were not kept. These data belong to a study of blood T cell repertoires in COVID-19 (dated by TCRdb to about 2020). Regarding the research as a whole: The collaborator samples originated in the United States, Italy and Spain and spanned the acute and convalescent phases of COVID-19. The repertoires were released in a freely available public database meant as a resource for research on the immune response to SARS-CoV-2. The material from the prospective study consisted of cDNA or gDNA derived from T cells, B-cell-depleted T cells, or PBMCs. Deeply sampled blood TCRbeta repertoires from subjects exposed to, actively infected with, or recovered from COVID-19 were included in the dataset. Where available, HLA class I and class II types were obtained from metadata supplied by the sample provider rather than from assay-based typing. The sample metadata nearly always contained a de-identified subject ID, COVID-19 status, age in years and sex. Samples were obtained from the ongoing ImmuneRACE study (first 160 participants) and from about 1,300 subjects provided by 6 global collaborators. Paper-wide results and their limitations: The amount of clinical and demographic metadata varied by source and participant and was provided uncurated.

V is clipped by 3 bases and J by 3 bases, and the sequence between their germline boundaries is 11 bases long. CDR3 length: 15 amino acids, cysteine to phenylalanine. Only the CDR3 DNA is retained, 45 bases long and in frame from the first base. CDR1 and CDR2 are read off the germline V gene as LGHNT and FRNRAP. One collaborating source in Seattle enrolled patients during active infection and followed them longitudinally through the course of disease. Collaborating institutions collected whole blood in K2EDTA tubes following their own protocols. Collaborator samples were shipped for TCRbeta analysis as frozen whole blood, isolated PBMCs, or DNA extracted from either sample type. TCRbeta CDR3 regions were amplified from genomic DNA using the immunoSEQ Assay, a bias-controlled multiplex PCR. The study's processing was this. Nucleated cell counts per sample were estimated from amplification of reference gene primers within the assay. To quantify the absolute abundance of each unique TCRbeta CDR3 rearrangement, sequence reads were collapsed and filtered. For each sample, productive Simpson clonality was calculated by taking the square root of Simpson's diversity index across productive rearrangements. TCRdb obtained this table from immuneACCESS and retained in-frame rearrangements with V and J assigned. These tables miss some clones; where compared with another copy, unresolved V genes account for less than half of the shortfall, and the remainder is unexplained. The DNA was the basis for D and trimming; V, J and clone size are from that table. This sample has approximately 150,000 clones in its table, and around 81% of those were observed once. The ten largest clones represent roughly 8.1% of the sample.

The TCR comes from a woman older than 75 with COVID-19, enrolled during active disease. The sample consisted of peripheral blood. The rearrangement combines TRBV12-5 with TRBJ2-2; TRBD2 is perhaps the D gene, given 6 matching bases. The CDR3 protein: CASGLGGVDTGELFF. The DNA sequence is as follows: TGTGCTAGTGGTTTAGGAGGGGTGGACACCGGGGAGCTGTTTTTT.